This T cell receptor beta chain was observed in a study of cytomegalovirus exposure and HLA in healthy donors. The study's findings and limits: Most TCR sequences proved rare, with some public TCRs found in many donors.

The CDR3 has 14 amino acids. Looked up from germline, CDR1 is SGHVS and CDR2 is FQNEAQ. V was trimmed by 3 bases and J by 8 bases, leaving 13 bases between them. Note on this clone: The antigen remains undetermined.

Sequenced by immunoSEQ multiplex PCR; TCRdb stores in-frame clones only, minus some. Of around 150,000 clones in the sample, roughly 90% are singletons; the top ten hold about 6%. The rearrangement uses TRBV7-8 and TRBJ1-4, with TRBD1 as a possible D gene (6 bases). The sequenced sample consisted of PBMCs. The receptor comes from a woman in her twenties or thirties in good health and CMV-seronegative. CDR3 sequence (DNA): TGTGCCAGCAGCTTCAGGGGTTCATTGGAAAAACTGTTTTTT. Translated: CASSFRGSLEKLFF. The variable domain in full, with the rest retrieved from reference TRBV7-8 and TRBJ1-4, is GAGVSQSPRYKVAKRGQDVALRCDPISGHVSLFWYQQALGQGPEFLTYFQNEAQLDKSGLPSDRFFAERPEGSVSTLKIQRTQQEDSAVYLCASSFRGSLEKLFFGSGTQLSVL.